Below, 12 T cell receptor beta chains from the same sample are listed, as sequenced in a study of blood T cell repertoires in COVID-19. TCRdb's table, derived via immunoSEQ multiplex PCR, lists solely in-frame clones and lacks some. The sample carries 220,000 or so clones, roughly 85% recorded once. The material sequenced was peripheral blood. Receptors originate from a man aged 45 to 65 who had recovered from COVID-19.

V and J are TRBV7-2 and TRBJ2-7, with 8 bases matching TRBD2. Trimming at V came to 4 bases and at J to 7 bases, leaving 12 bases not matched to a gene. This CDR3 is built from 15 residues. The germline V gene encodes CDR1 SGHTA and CDR2 FQGNSA. The CDR3 loop reads CASSSTGTRSSEQYF. The CDR3 DNA reads as TGTGCCAGCAGCTCCACCGGGACTAGGTCCTCAGAGCAGTACTTC.

The chain employs TRBV29-1 and TRBJ2-1, with 7 positions matching TRBD2. V lost 3 bases to trimming and J lost 10 bases; unmatched junction nucleotides: 6. This CDR3 is built from 12 residues. Germline lookup yields CDR1 SQVTM and CDR2 ANQGSEA. The CDR3 DNA is TGCAGCGTTGAGATCTACGGGAGGGAGCAGTTCTTC. Amino acids: CSVEIYGREQFF.

Here the CDR3 reads CASSEWSGSGNTIYF. Written as DNA, the CDR3 is TGCGCCAGCAGTGAATGGTCAGGCTCTGGAAACACCATATATTTT. The chain carries TRBV10-1 and TRBJ1-3; unclear D gene. Germline CDR1 reads WNHNN; CDR2 reads SYGVQD (reference sequence). Between the trimmed V and J ends, which lost 3 bases and 0 bases, there was a span of 9 bases. This CDR3 comprises 15 residues.

This CDR3 is CASSLTDTQYF. The CDR3, as DNA: TGTGCCAGCAGTCTCACAGATACGCAGTATTTT. This chain joins TRBV11-2 and TRBJ2-3; D is uncertain. The CDR3 extends over 11 amino acids. Germline values: CDR1 SGHAT, CDR2 FQNNGV. V was trimmed by 6 bases and J by 2 bases, leaving 3 bases between them.

The chain carries TRBV9 and TRBJ2-1, with 9 bases that match TRBD2. The junction had 5 bases not matched to a gene; V was cut back by 0 bases and J by 4 bases. There are 16 residues in the CDR3. The germline CDR1 and CDR2 sequences are SGDLS and YYNGEE. The CDR3 coding sequence is TGTGCCAGCAGCGTAGTGTCACTAGCGGGTTACAATGAGCAGTTCTTC. This sequence encodes CASSVVSLAGYNEQFF. The full variable domain, completed using reference TRBV9 and TRBJ2-1, is DSGVTQTPKHLITATGQRVTLRCSPRSGDLSVYWYQQSLDQGLQFLIQYYNGEERAKGNILERFSAQQFPDLHSELNLSSLELGDSALYFCASSVVSLAGYNEQFFGPGTRLTVL.

V is TRBV28 and J is TRBJ1-5; a weak D match, TRBD1 (6 bases). The CDR3 is made up of 15 amino acids. The V end was cut by 6 bases, the J end by 4 bases, with 16 bases between. The germline CDR1 and CDR2 sequences are MDHEN and SYDVKM. CDR3 protein: CASSPGGGPNQPQHF. For the CDR3, the DNA is TGTGCCAGCAGCCCTGGGGGGGGCCCTAATCAGCCCCAGCATTTT. Full variable domain (rest looked up from reference TRBV28 and TRBJ1-5): DVKVTQSSRYLVKRTGEKVFLECVQDMDHENMFWYRQDPGLGLRLIYFSYDVKMKEKGDIPEGYSVSREKKERFSLILESASTNQTSMYLCASSPGGGPNQPQHFGDGTRLSIL.

The gene calls are TRBV14 and TRBJ2-7, with D perhaps matching TRBD1 (5 bases). With 1 base removed from V and 0 bases from J, the gap between germline ends came to 10 bases. The length of the CDR3 is 15 residues. Germline values: CDR1 SGHDN, CDR2 FVKESK. CDR3 sequence: CASSQAPGSSYEQYF. The CDR3 coding sequence is TGTGCCAGCAGCCAAGCCCCAGGGTCCTCCTACGAGCAGTACTTC. Full variable domain (rest looked up from reference TRBV14 and TRBJ2-7): EAGVTQFPSHSVIEKGQTVTLRCDPISGHDNLYWYRRVMGKEIKFLLHFVKESKQDESGMPNNRFLAERTGGTYSTLKVQPAELEDSGVYFCASSQAPGSSYEQYFGPGTRLTVT.

The V call is TRBV5-1, the J call TRBJ2-7; D might be TRBD2 (6 bases). V lost 7 bases to trimming and J lost 1 base, with 12 bases between them. The germline V gene encodes CDR1 SGHRS and CDR2 YFSETQ. The CDR3 contains 13 residues. CDR3 in amino acids: CASGLAESYEQYF. CDR3 coding DNA: TGCGCCAGCGGGTTAGCGGAATCCTACGAGCAGTACTTC.

The chain joins TRBV28 to TRBJ1-3, with a possible D match to TRBD1 (6 bases). Germline loops: CDR1 MDHEN, CDR2 SYDVKM. Trimming took 9 bases from V and 4 from J, leaving 13 bases between them. CDR3 length: 13 residues. CDR3 region: CASLQGIGNTIYF. The DNA of the CDR3 is TGTGCCAGTCTACAGGGAATAGGAAACACCATATATTTT.

The chain couples TRBV30 to TRBJ1-2; D gene uncertain. The CDR3 is 13 residues long. Trimming took 3 bases from V and 6 from J, leaving 14 bases between them. The germline gives CDR1 GTSNPN, CDR2 SVGIG (reference sequence). The CDR3 nucleotides are TGTGCCTGGAGGTGGCGGGCCGGGGATGGCTACACCTTC. It yields the protein CAWRWRAGDGYTF. Variable domain in full (rest from reference TRBV30 and TRBJ1-2): SQTIHQWPATLVQPVGSPLSLECTVEGTSNPNLYWYRQAAGRGLQLLFYSVGIGQISSEVPQNLSASRPQDRQFILSSKKLLLSDSGFYLCAWRWRAGDGYTFGSGTRLTVV.

V is TRBV27 and J is TRBJ2-7; 13 positions match TRBD2. The length of the CDR3 is 15 residues. The germline V gene has CDR1 MNHEY and CDR2 SMNVEV (reference sequence). The V and J ends lost 7 bases and 4 bases, in that order; junction bases with no gene match: 7. CDR3 coding DNA: TGTGCCAGCAAACCTACTAGCGGGAGGGCGTACGAGCAGTACTTC. This translates into CASKPTSGRAYEQYF.

The chain uses TRBV18 and TRBJ1-5, with D uncertain. Germline V gene data show CDR1 as KGHSH and CDR2 as LQKENI. The CDR3 totals 15 residues. The V end lost 4 bases, the J end lost 6 bases, and 16 bases lay between the germline ends. The CDR3 reads CASSHDGPGVQPQHF. CDR3 coding DNA: TGTGCCAGCTCACACGATGGGCCCGGCGTTCAGCCCCAGCATTTT.